One and the same sample provided the 2 T cell receptor beta chains below, sequenced in a study of vaccination effects on CD4 cells after COVID-19. The method was immunoSEQ multiplex PCR; TCRdb's version includes in-frame clones alone and lacks a portion of them. The sample lists about 40,000 clones, 70% occurring once. No antigens are known for them. With the ViraFEST assay, the study expanded antigen-specific CD4+ T cells using viral peptide pools, then sequenced them. Scientists isolated CD4+ T cells after an approximately ten-day culture period ended. Absence of prior SARS-CoV-2 infection characterized the vaccine recipients, who showed negative nucleocapsid antibodies. The starting material was CD4+ T cells from PBMCs cultured with SARS-CoV-2 spike peptides, obtained before COVID-19 vaccination. Source of these receptors: a human donor who received a COVID-19 vaccine.

This clone was detected only once. The chain uses TRBV27 and TRBJ1-3; 8 bases are shared with TRBD1. Trimming cost V 3 bases and J 4 bases; bases outside gene matches: 8. There are 16 residues in the CDR3. Germline CDR1 and CDR2: MNHEY and SMNVEV (reference sequence). CDR3 sequence reads: CASSFSGQGTGNTIYF. The DNA for the CDR3 is TGTGCCAGCAGTTTCTCTGGACAGGGAACCGGAAACACCATATATTTT.

The chain has TRBV28 and TRBJ2-1, with 12 bases aligning to TRBD2. V trimming: 6 bases; J trimming: 10 bases; junction bases outside the gene matches: 10. This CDR3 is 15 amino acids long. In germline, CDR1 is MDHEN, CDR2 SYDVKM. CDR3 DNA sequence: TGTGCCAGCAGCGCGGGACTAGCGGGTCCGGGGGAGCAGTTCTTC. It translates to CASSAGLAGPGEQFF.